A single sample gave rise to the 20 T cell receptor beta chains below, sequenced in a study of T-cell memory formation after mild COVID-19. TCRdb passed the 5' RACE reads through MiXCR, listing each CDR3 protein once. The sample lists approximately 400,000 distinct CDR3 sequences, 20% to 25% occurring once. Sequences were obtained from PBMCs or a T cell subset sorted from them (not recorded which). These receptors all stem from an adult woman who had mild COVID-19 (a few samples of this study predate the infection). Cell type and time point are not known.

The table lists this clonotype with a few counts. The chain employs TRBV7-2 and TRBJ2-1; D not certain. Germline CDR1 reads SGHTA; CDR2 reads FQGNSA. The V end lost 4 bases, the J end lost 7 bases, and 20 bases lay between the germline ends. The CDR3 consists of 16 residues. The CDR3 protein is CASSSYWSRVNNEQFF. Here the CDR3 DNA reads TGTGCCAGCAGCTCCTACTGGTCCCGGGTTAATAATGAGCAGTTCTTC.

V and J are TRBV7-8 and TRBJ2-3; D gene uncertain. CDR3 length: 15 amino acids. V lost 1 base, J lost 1 base, and 9 bases lay in between. Germline CDR1 SGHVS, CDR2 FQNEAQ. CDR3 region: CASSLDTPGTDTQYF. The CDR3 DNA sequence: TGTGCCAGCAGCTTAGATACCCCGGGCACAGATACGCAGTATTTT.

This clonotype occurred a few times. The chain carries TRBV5-1 and TRBJ2-1, with 15 bases lining up with TRBD2. The ends lost 4 bases at V and 10 bases at J; junction bases unmatched: 12. Germline-derived CDR1 and CDR2 are SGHRS and YFSETQ. The length of the CDR3 is 17 residues. As DNA, the CDR3 is TGCGCCAGCAGCGTAGCACCGGGACTAGCGGGGGGCGGAGAGCAGTTCTTC. Translating gives CASSVAPGLAGGGEQFF.

The genes are TRBV9 and TRBJ2-5; D is ambiguous. Trimming shortened V by 0 bases and J by 3 bases, and 6 bases separated the two germline ends. The CDR3 extends over 13 amino acids. Germline V gene sequence: CDR1 SGDLS, CDR2 YYNGEE. DNA of the CDR3: TGTGCCAGCAGCGTAGGTGTAGAAGAGACCCAGTACTTC. Its protein product is CASSVGVEETQYF.

Comment on this clonotype: Sequence at one end of the junction differs from germline and may be a read error. CDR3: CASSVLGTSGAPTF. DNA for the CDR3: TGTGCCAGCAGCGTACTAGGGACTAGCGGGGCCCCAACGTTC. The V gene is TRBV7-9, the J gene TRBJ2-7; TRBD2 matches 13 bases. Germline lookup yields CDR1 SEHNR and CDR2 FQNEAQ (reference sequence). This CDR3 contains 14 residues.

This clonotype was counted a few times. CDR3 DNA: TGTGCCACACGAGGGGGCACTGAAGCTTTCTTT. This translates into CATRGGTEAFF. The chain uses TRBV3-1 and TRBJ1-1, with D possibly matching TRBD1 (6 bases). Trimming cost V 10 bases and J 4 bases, with 10 bases left between them. Germline CDR1 is LGHDT and CDR2 is YNNKEL (reference sequence). The CDR3 runs 11 residues.

This clonotype was seen more than once but under ten times. The gene calls are TRBV15 and TRBJ1-6; TRBD1 might be the D (5 bases). This CDR3 is 18 amino acids long. The germline CDR1 and CDR2 sequences are LNHNV and YYDKDF (reference sequence). Trimming stripped 7 bases from V and 0 bases from J, with 19 bases between. In DNA, the CDR3 is TGTGCCACCACCACAGCAGGGCGACGGAGCTCCTATAATTCACCCCTCCACTTT. This encodes CATTTAGRRSSYNSPLHF.

This clonotype was detected only a few times. This chain joins TRBV7-9 and TRBJ2-5; D is perhaps TRBD1 (5 bases). The germline V gene has CDR1 SEHNR and CDR2 FQNEAQ (reference sequence). This CDR3 has 16 residues. Trimming removed 5 bases at V and 2 bases at J, with 18 bases between. CDR3 in amino acids: CASSLGDRGPQETQYF. The CDR3 DNA follows: TGTGCCAGCAGCCTAGGGGATCGTGGACCACAAGAGACCCAGTACTTC.

The chain uses TRBV12-3 or TRBV12-4 and TRBJ2-3, with 8 bases fitting TRBD2. After removal of 6 bases from V and 14 bases from J, the junction contained 10 bases not matched to a gene. The CDR3 totals 12 residues. The CDR3 coding sequence is TGTGCCAGCAGCCCCGGGACTAGGAGTTCGTATTTT. It yields the protein CASSPGTRSSYF.

As for this clonotype: One end of the junction does not line up with germline, which may come from a read error. CDR3 bases: TGTGACAGCAGCTTGGGGACAGGGCAAGTTGAAGCTTTCTTT. This translates into CDSSLGTGQVEAFF. The chain recombines TRBV5-6 with TRBJ1-1; 9 bases match TRBD1. From germline, CDR1 is SGHDT and CDR2 YYEEEE. The CDR3 has 14 amino acids.

This chain uses TRBV6-6 with TRBJ1-2; 7 bases map to TRBD1. Looked up from germline, CDR1 is MNHNY and CDR2 is SVGAGI (reference sequence). The V and J ends lost 5 bases and 4 bases, in that order; junction bases with no gene match: 7. The CDR3 covers 14 residues. The CDR3 DNA reads as TGTGCCAGCAGTGATCAGGGGGGAGTCTATGGCTACACCTTC. As protein: CASSDQGGVYGYTF.

The chain joins TRBV12-3 or TRBV12-4 to TRBJ1-1; 11 bases map to TRBD1. This CDR3 spans 16 amino acids. J gave up 7 bases and V 6 bases, and 13 bases lay outside the gene matches. As DNA, the CDR3 is TGTGCCAGCAGCCTCCGGGACAGGGGGAGGTCGGGTGAAGCTTTCTTT. Its translation is CASSLRDRGRSGEAFF.

There are a few counts of this clonotype. The chain carries TRBV12-3 or TRBV12-4 and TRBJ1-1, with no clear D. The germline V and J ends were trimmed by 6 bases and 1 base, with 9 bases remaining between them. This CDR3 is 13 amino acids long. The CDR3 spells CASRPDGNTEAFF. In DNA form, the CDR3 reads TGTGCCAGCAGACCGGACGGGAACACTGAAGCTTTCTTT.

This chain connects TRBV9 to TRBJ1-6; D unclear. Germline values: CDR1 SGDLS, CDR2 YYNGEE. This CDR3 is 16 amino acids long. Between the trimmed V and J ends, which lost 4 bases and 0 bases, there was a span of 11 bases. CDR3 loop: CASSPHSSSYNSPLHF. CDR3 in DNA: TGTGCCAGCAGCCCACACTCGAGCTCCTATAATTCACCCCTCCACTTT.

The chain employs TRBV12-3 or TRBV12-4 and TRBJ2-3; 8 nucleotides match TRBD2. J gave up 1 base and V 6 bases, and 6 bases lay outside the gene matches. The CDR3 spans 15 residues. CDR3 residues: CASRSTSGRTDTQYF. The CDR3 DNA is TGTGCCAGCAGGTCCACTAGCGGTCGCACAGATACGCAGTATTTT.

The V and J genes are TRBV9 and TRBJ1-2; TRBD1 aligns across 8 bases. This CDR3 is built from 17 residues. The trim removed 0 bases at V and 6 bases at J, leaving 13 bases unmatched. Germline values: CDR1 SGDLS, CDR2 YYNGEE. The chain's CDR3 is CASSVGDRIQGADGYTF. In nucleotides, the CDR3 is TGTGCCAGCAGCGTAGGGGACAGGATTCAAGGTGCGGATGGCTACACCTTC.

This clonotype was seen more than once but under ten times. CDR3: CATSRADTEAFF. The CDR3 region has the DNA TGTGCCACCAGCAGAGCGGACACTGAAGCTTTCTTT. The chain is built from TRBV15 and TRBJ1-1; no firm D call. This CDR3 region has 12 residues. Germline V lookup: CDR1 LNHNV, CDR2 YYDKDF (reference sequence). Trimming shortened V by 1 base and J by 3 bases, and 3 bases separated the two germline ends.

This clonotype was seen a handful of times. The rearrangement joins TRBV29-1 to TRBJ2-1; TRBD2 is a possible D gene (7 bases). CDR1 SQVTM and CDR2 ANQGSEA come from the germline V gene. V shed 3 bases and J shed 8 bases, with 23 bases lying between them. The CDR3 consists of 16 residues. The CDR3 DNA reads TGCAGCGTTGAGGACGCGGGGGCCGATGGTTCAGATGAGCAGTTCTTC. This encodes CSVEDAGADGSDEQFF.

A few counts support this clonotype. Sequence at one end of the junction differs from germline and may be a read error. V is TRBV10-3 and J is TRBJ2-4; 7 bases fit TRBD2. CDR1 ENHRY and CDR2 SYGVKD come from the germline V gene. The CDR3 consists of 13 residues. CDR3 region: CAISESEGLRVHF. Written as DNA, the CDR3 is TGTGCCATCAGTGAGTCGGAGGGACTACGAGTTCACTTC.

The chain couples TRBV4-3 to TRBJ2-1; 7 bases are a match to TRBD2. Looked up from germline, CDR1 is LGHNA and CDR2 is YSLEER. This CDR3 contains 14 residues. V dropped 1 base and J dropped 5; count of bases not matched to a gene: 2. The CDR3 coding sequence is TGCGCCAGCAGCCAAGTTCTAGCGGACAATGAGCAGTTCTTC. It yields the protein CASSQVLADNEQFF.